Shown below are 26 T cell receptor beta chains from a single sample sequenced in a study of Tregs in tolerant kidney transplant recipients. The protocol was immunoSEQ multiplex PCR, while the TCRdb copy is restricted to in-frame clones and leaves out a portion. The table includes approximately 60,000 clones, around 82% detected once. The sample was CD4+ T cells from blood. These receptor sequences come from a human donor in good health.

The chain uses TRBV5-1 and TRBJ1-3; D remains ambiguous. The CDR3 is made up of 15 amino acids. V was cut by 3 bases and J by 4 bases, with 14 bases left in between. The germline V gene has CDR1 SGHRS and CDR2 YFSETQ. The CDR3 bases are TGCGCCAGCAGCTCCCTCCCCGGGGTCGGAAACACCATATATTTT. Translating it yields CASSSLPGVGNTIYF.

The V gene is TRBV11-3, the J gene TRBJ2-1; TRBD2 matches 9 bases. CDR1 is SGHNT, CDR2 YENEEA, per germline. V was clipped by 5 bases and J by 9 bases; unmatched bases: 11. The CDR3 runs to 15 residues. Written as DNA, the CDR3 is TGTGCCAGCAGCCCATGGGGTAGCGGGGGTGGTGAGCAGTTCTTC. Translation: CASSPWGSGGGEQFF.

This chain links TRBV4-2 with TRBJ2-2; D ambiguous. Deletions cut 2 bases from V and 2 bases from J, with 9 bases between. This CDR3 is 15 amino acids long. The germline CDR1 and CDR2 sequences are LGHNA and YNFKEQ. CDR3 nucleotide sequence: TGTGCCAGCAGCCAACTAGGCTCCAACACCGGGGAGCTGTTTTTT. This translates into CASSQLGSNTGELFF.

In DNA, the CDR3 is TGCGCCAGCAGCTTGAATCCAGTACAAGAGACCCAGTACTTC. Protein sequence: CASSLNPVQETQYF. This chain links TRBV5-1 with TRBJ2-5; no firm D call. V lost 1 base and J 2 bases, leaving 9 bases between the germline ends. The CDR3 loop spans 14 amino acids. Germline assignment: CDR1 SGHRS and CDR2 YFSETQ.

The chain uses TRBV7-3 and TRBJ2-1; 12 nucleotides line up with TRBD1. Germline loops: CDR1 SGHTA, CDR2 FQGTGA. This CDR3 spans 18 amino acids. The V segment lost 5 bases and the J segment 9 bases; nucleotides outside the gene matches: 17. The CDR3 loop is CASSTSRPGTGGWGEQFF. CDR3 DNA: TGTGCCAGCAGCACCTCTCGTCCCGGGACAGGGGGCTGGGGTGAGCAGTTCTTC.

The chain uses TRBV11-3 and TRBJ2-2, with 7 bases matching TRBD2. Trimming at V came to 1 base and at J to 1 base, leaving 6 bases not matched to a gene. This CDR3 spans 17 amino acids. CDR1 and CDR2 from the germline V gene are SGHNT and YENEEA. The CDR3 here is CASSLGRPGGNTGELFF. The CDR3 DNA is TGTGCCAGCAGCTTAGGCCGCCCGGGGGGGAACACCGGGGAGCTGTTTTTT.

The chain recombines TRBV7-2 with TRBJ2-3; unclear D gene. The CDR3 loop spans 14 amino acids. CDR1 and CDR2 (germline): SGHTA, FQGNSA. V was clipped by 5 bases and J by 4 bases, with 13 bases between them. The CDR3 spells CASSRPGRPDTQYF. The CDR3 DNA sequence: TGTGCCAGCAGCCGCCCTGGGCGCCCAGATACGCAGTATTTT.

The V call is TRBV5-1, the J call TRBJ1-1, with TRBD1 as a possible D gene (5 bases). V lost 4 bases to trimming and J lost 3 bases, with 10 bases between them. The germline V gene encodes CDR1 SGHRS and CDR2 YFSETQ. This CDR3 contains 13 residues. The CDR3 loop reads CASSELGHTEAFF. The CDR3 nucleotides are TGCGCCAGCAGCGAGTTGGGACACACTGAAGCTTTCTTT.

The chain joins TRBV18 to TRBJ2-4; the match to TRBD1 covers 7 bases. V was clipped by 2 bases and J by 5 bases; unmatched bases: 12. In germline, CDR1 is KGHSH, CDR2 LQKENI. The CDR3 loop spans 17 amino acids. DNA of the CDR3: TGTGCCAGCTCACCAACGACAGGGAACGCCTTGGAAAACATTCAGTACTTC. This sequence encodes CASSPTTGNALENIQYF.

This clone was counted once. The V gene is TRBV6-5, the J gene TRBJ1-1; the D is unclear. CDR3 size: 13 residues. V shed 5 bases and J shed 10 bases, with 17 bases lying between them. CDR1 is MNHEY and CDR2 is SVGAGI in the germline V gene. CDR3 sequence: CASSLPGGARAFF. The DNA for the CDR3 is TGTGCCAGCAGTCTCCCCGGAGGAGCGCGAGCTTTCTTT.

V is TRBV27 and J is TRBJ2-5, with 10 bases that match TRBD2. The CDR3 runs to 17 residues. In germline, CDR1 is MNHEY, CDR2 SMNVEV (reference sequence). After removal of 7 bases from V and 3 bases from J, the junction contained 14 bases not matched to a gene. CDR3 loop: CASNRPGTSDNEETQYF. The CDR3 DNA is TGTGCCAGCAACAGACCCGGGACTAGCGATAATGAAGAGACCCAGTACTTC.

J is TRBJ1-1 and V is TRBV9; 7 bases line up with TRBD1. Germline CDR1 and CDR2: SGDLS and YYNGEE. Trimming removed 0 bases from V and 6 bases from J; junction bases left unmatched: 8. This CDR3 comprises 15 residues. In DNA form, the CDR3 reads TGTGCCAGCAGCGTAGTGGAGGGGGCTACTTCTGAAGCTTTCTTT. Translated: CASSVVEGATSEAFF.

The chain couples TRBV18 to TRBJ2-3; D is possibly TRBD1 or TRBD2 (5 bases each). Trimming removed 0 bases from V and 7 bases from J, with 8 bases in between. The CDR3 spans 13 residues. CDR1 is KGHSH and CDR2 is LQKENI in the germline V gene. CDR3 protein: CASSPPGEYTQYF. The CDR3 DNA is TGTGCCAGCTCACCACCGGGGGAATATACGCAGTATTTT.

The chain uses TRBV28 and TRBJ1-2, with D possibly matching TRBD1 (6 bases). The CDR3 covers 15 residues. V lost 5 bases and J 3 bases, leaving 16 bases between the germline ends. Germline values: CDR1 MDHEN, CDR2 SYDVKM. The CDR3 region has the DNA TGTGCCAGCAGTCCTCCCCTACAGGGTTACTATGGCTACACCTTC. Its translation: CASSPPLQGYYGYTF.

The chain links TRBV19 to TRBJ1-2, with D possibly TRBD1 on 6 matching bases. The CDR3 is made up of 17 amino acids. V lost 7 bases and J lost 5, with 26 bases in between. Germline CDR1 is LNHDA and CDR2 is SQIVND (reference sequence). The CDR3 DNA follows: TGTGCCAGTATACAACCAACGCCGACAGGTTTGGAGTATGGCTACACCTTC. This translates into CASIQPTPTGLEYGYTF.

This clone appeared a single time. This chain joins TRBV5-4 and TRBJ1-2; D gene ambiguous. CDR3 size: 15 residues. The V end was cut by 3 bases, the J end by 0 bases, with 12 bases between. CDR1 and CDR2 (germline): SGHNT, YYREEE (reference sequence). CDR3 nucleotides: TGTGCCAGCAGCTCCCCTACTTCTTCTAACTATGGCTACACCTTC. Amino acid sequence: CASSSPTSSNYGYTF.

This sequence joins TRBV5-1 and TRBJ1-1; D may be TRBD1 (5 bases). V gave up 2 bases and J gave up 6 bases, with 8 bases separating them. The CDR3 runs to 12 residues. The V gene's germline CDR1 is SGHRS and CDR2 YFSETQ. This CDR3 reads CASSFQGAEAFF. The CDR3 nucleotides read TGCGCCAGCAGCTTCCAGGGTGCTGAAGCTTTCTTT.

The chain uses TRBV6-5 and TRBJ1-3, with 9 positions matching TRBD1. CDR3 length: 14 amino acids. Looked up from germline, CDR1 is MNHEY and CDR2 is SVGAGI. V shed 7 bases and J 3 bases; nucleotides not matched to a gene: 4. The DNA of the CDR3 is TGTGCCAGCATGGACAGGGGCGGTGGAAACACCATATATTTT. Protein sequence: CASMDRGGGNTIYF.

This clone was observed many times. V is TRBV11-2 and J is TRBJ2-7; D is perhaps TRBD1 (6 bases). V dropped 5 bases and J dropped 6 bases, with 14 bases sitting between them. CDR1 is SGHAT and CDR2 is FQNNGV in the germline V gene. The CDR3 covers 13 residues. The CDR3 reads CASSTQQGTEQYF. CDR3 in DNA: TGTGCCAGCAGCACACAACAGGGTACCGAGCAGTACTTC.

The CDR3 nucleotides are TGCAGCGTATCAGGTCCCGAAACGGACAGGACTGGAAACATTCAGTACTTC. It encodes CSVSGPETDRTGNIQYF. The chain links TRBV29-1 to TRBJ2-4; 7 positions match TRBD1. Per the germline V gene, CDR1 is SQVTM and CDR2 is ANQGSEA. The length of the CDR3 is 17 residues. With 6 bases clipped from V and 6 bases from J, the junction kept 20 bases outside the gene matches.

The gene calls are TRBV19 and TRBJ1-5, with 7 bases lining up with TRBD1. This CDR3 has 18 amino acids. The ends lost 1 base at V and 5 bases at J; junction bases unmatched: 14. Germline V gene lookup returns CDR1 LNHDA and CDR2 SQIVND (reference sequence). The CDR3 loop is CASSIVHRGNLLYQPQHF. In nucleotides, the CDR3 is TGTGCCAGTAGTATAGTACACAGGGGAAACCTACTTTATCAGCCCCAGCATTTT. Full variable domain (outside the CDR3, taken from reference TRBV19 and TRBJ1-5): DGGITQSPKYLFRKEGQNVTLSCEQNLNHDAMYWYRQDPGQGLRLIYYSQIVNDFQKGDIAEGYSVSREKKESFPLTVTSAQKNPTAFYLCASSIVHRGNLLYQPQHFGDGTRLSIL.

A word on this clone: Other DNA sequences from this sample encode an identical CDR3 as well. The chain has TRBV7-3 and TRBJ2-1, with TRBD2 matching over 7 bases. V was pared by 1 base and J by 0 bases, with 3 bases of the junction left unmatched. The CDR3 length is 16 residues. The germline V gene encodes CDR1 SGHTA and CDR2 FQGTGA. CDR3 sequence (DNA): TGTGCCAGCAGCTTAAGCGGCGGGAGCTCCTACAATGAGCAGTTCTTC. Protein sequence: CASSLSGGSSYNEQFF.

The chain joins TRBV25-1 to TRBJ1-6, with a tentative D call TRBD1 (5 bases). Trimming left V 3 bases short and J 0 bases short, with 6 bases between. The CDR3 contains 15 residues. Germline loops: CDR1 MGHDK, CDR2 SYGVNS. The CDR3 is CASSDQGSYNSPLHF. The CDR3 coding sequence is TGTGCCAGCAGTGACCAGGGCTCCTATAATTCACCCCTCCACTTT.

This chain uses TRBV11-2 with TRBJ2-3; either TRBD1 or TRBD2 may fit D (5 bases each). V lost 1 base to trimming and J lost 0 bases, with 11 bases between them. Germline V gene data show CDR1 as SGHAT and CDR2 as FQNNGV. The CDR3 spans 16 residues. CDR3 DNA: TGTGCCAGCAGCTTAGTGAGGGGCACTAGCACAGATACGCAGTATTTT. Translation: CASSLVRGTSTDTQYF. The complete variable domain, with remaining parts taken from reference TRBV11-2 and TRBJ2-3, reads EAGVAQSPRYKIIEKRQSVAFWCNPISGHATLYWYQQILGQGPKLLIQFQNNGVVDDSQLPKDRFSAERLKGVDSTLKIQPAKLEDSAVYLCASSLVRGTSTDTQYFGPGTRLTVL.

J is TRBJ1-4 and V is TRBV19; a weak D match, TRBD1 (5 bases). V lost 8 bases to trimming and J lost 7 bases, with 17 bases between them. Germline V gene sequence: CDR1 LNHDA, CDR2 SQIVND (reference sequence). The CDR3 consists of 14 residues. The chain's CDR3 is CASADRTGGEKLFF. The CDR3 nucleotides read TGTGCCAGTGCTGACCGGACGGGGGGTGAAAAACTGTTTTTT.

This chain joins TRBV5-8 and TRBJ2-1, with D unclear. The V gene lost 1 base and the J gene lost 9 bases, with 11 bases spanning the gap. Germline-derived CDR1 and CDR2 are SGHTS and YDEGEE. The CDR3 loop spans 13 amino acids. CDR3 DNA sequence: TGTGCCAGCAGCTTGACCCTGGGGATTGAGCAGTTCTTC. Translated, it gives CASSLTLGIEQFF.